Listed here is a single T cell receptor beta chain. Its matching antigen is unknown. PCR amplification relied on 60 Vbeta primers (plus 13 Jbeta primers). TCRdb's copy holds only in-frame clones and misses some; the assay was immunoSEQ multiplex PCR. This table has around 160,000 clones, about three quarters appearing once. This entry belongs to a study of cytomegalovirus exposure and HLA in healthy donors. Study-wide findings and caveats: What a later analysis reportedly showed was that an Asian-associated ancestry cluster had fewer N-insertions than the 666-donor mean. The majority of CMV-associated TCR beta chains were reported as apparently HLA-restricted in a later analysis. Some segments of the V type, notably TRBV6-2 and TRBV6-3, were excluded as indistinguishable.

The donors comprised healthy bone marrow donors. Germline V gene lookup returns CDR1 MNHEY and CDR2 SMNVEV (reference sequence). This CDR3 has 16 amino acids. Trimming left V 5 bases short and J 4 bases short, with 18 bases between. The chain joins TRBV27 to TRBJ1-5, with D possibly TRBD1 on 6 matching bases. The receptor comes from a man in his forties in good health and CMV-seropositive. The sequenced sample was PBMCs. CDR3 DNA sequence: TGTGCCAGCAGTCGATCCACCCAGGGGCGGAATCAGCCCCAGCATTTT. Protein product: CASSRSTQGRNQPQHF.